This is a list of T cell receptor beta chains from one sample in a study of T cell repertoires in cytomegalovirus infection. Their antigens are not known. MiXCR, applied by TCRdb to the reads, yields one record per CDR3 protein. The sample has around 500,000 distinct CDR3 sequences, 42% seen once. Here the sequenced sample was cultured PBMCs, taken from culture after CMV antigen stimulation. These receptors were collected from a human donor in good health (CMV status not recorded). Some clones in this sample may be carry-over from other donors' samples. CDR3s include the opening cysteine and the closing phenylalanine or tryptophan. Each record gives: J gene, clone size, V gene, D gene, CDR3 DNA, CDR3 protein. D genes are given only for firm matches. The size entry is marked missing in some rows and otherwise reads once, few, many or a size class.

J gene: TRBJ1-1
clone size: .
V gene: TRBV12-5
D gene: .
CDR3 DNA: TGTGCTAGTGGTTTGGACAACCAGGGGAACACTGAAGCTTTCTTT
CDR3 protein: CASGLDNQGNTEAFF

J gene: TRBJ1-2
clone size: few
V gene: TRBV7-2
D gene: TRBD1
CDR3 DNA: TGTGCCAGCAGCTTAGGAGGGACAGGGTTGAGCTATGGCTACACCTTC
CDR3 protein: CASSLGGTGLSYGYTF

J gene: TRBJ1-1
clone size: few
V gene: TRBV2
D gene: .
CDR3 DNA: TGTGCCAGCGATTCACTCCCGCAAGCTTTCTTT
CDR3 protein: CASDSLPQAFF

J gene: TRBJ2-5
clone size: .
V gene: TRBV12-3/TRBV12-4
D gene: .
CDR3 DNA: TGTGCCAGCAGTTTTGCTGCGGAGACCCAGTACTTC
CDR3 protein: CASSFAAETQYF

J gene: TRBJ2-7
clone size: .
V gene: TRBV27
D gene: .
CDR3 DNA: TGTGCCAGCAGTTACACCCCGGGACGGACTTACGAGCAGTACTTC
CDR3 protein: CASSYTPGRTYEQYF

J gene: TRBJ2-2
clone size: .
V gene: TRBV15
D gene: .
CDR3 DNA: TGTGCCACCAGCACAACGGTGAACACCGGGGAGCTGTTTTTT
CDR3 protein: CATSTTVNTGELFF

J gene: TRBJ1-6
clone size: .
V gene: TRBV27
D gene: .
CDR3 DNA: TGTGCCAGCAGTTTGGGGGGAGGGCCGAATTCACCCCTCCACTTT
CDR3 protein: CASSLGGGPNSPLHF

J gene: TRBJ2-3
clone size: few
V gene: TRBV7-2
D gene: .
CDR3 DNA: TGTGCCAGCAGTCGAGCCTCAGGGGCTAGCACAGATACGCAGTATTTT
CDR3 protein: CASSRASGASTDTQYF

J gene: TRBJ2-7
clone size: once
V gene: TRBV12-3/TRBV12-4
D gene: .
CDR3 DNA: TGTGCCAGCAGTCCCCAGGAGGGGTATGCCTCCTACGAGCAGTACTTC
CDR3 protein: CASSPQEGYASYEQYF

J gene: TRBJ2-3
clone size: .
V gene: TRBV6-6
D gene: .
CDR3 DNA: TGTGCCAGCAGTTACCCCCGGGACTTACAGATTACGCAGTATTTT
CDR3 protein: CASSYPRDLQITQYF

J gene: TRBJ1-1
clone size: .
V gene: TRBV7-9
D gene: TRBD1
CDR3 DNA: TGTGCCAGCAGCTCGTGGGACAGGGATGAAGCTTTCTTT
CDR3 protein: CASSSWDRDEAFF

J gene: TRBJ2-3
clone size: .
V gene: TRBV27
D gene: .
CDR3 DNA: TGTGCCAGCAAGTCTCGCGGCCTGATCACTAGCACAGATACGCAGTATTTT
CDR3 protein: CASKSRGLITSTDTQYF

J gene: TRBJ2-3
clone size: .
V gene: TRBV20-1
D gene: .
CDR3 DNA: TGCAGTGCTAGAAACCCCATCACAGATACGCAGTATTTT
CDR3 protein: CSARNPITDTQYF

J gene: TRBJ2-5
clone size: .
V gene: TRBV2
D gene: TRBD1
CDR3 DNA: TGTGCCAGCAGTCAGGCAAGGGACAGGGGGACCCAGTACTTC
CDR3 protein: CASSQARDRGTQYF